Below, 26 T cell receptor beta chains from the same sample are listed, as sequenced in a study of identical twins. A single record per CDR3 protein comes from TCRdb applying MiXCR to the 5' RACE reads. The table records hundreds of thousands of distinct CDR3 sequences, 15% to 20% of them present only once. In addition, the sample was reused for a study of T cells expressing NK-cell markers.

The sample taken for sequencing was PBMCs. These receptors all come from a woman aged 18-29 years in good health.

There are a few counts of this clonotype. The chain links TRBV6-1 to TRBJ2-7, with 9 positions matching TRBD1. There are 15 residues in the CDR3. The germline V gene has CDR1 MNHNS and CDR2 SASEGT. Trimming took 5 bases from V and 6 from J; bases not matched to a gene: 11. Written as DNA, the CDR3 is TGTGCCAGCAGTCATTTACCGGGACAGGGAGGCGAGCAGTACTTC. This gives the protein CASSHLPGQGGEQYF.

This clonotype was detected a few times. The chain links TRBV7-9 to TRBJ1-2; a weak D match, TRBD1 (5 bases). The germline V gene has CDR1 SEHNR and CDR2 FQNEAQ (reference sequence). The CDR3 has 13 residues. The V end was cut by 5 bases, the J end by 8 bases, with 15 bases between. CDR3 amino acids: CASSERQGAGYTF. In DNA, the CDR3 is TGTGCCAGCAGCGAGAGGCAGGGTGCCGGCTACACCTTC.

J is TRBJ1-2 and V is TRBV5-6; the match to TRBD1 covers 7 bases. The CDR3 loop spans 14 amino acids. The V and J ends lost 4 bases and 4 bases, in that order; junction bases with no gene match: 7. The germline gives CDR1 SGHDT, CDR2 YYEEEE. This CDR3 reads CASSRDSGSYGYTF. The CDR3 nucleotides are TGTGCCAGCAGCCGGGACAGCGGAAGCTATGGCTACACCTTC.

This clonotype was recorded a few times. The gene calls are TRBV25-1 and TRBJ1-6; no clear D gene. Germline V gene data show CDR1 as MGHDK and CDR2 as SYGVNS. CDR3 size: 14 residues. V was shortened by 3 bases and J by 7 bases, with 10 bases between the two germline ends. The DNA for the CDR3 is TGTGCCAGCAGTGATAACCTGAAAAATTCACCCCTCCACTTT. Amino acid sequence: CASSDNLKNSPLHF.

This clonotype was seen a handful of times. The chain uses TRBV20-1 and TRBJ2-2; TRBD2 agrees at 12 bases. Trimming took 0 bases from V and 7 from J; bases not matched to a gene: 9. Germline V gene data show CDR1 as DFQATT and CDR2 as SNEGSKA (reference sequence). CDR3 size: 17 residues. CDR3 sequence: CSARDLTSGGSGGELFF. The DNA for the CDR3 is TGCAGTGCTAGAGATCTAACTAGCGGGGGGTCGGGCGGGGAGCTGTTTTTT.

The CDR3 nucleotides read TGCGCCAGCAGCTTTGGTAGCGGGGGGGCCTACAATGAGCAGTTCTTC. Its translation: CASSFGSGGAYNEQFF. J is TRBJ2-1 and V is TRBV5-1, with 11 positions matching TRBD2. Germline values: CDR1 SGHRS, CDR2 YFSETQ. Germline trimming cut 2 bases from V and 2 bases from J; bases unmatched to any gene: 3. This CDR3 is built from 16 residues.

This clonotype appeared a few times. The CDR3, as DNA: TGTGCCAGCAGCTTGCTATTGTTCGGGGGGTTTGAAGCTTTCTTT. Translated: CASSLLLFGGFEAFF. This chain joins TRBV5-8 and TRBJ1-1; tentatively, D is TRBD1 (5 bases). V gave up 1 base and J gave up 7 bases, with 17 bases separating them. CDR3 length: 15 residues. The germline CDR1 and CDR2 sequences are SGHTS and YDEGEE. Full variable domain (remainder filled in from reference TRBV5-8 and TRBJ1-1): EAGVTQSPTHLIKTRGQQATLRCSPISGHTSVYWYQQALGLGLQFLLWYDEGEERNRGNFPPRFSGRQFPNYSSELNVNALELEDSALYLCASSLLLFGGFEAFFGQGTRLTVV.

The chain links TRBV21-1 to TRBJ2-4; no DNA check was done on the table's D call, TRBD1. TRBV21-1 is deemed a pseudogene. The CDR3 contains 16 residues. The CDR3 spells CASIVGGRLAKNIQYF. In DNA, the CDR3 is TGTGCCAGCATTGTGGGGGGGCGACTAGCCAAAAACATTCAGTACTTC.

The chain carries TRBV7-9 and TRBJ1-4; the match to TRBD1 covers 7 bases. CDR1 SEHNR and CDR2 FQNEAQ come from the germline V gene (reference sequence). The junction had 8 bases not matched to a gene; V was cut back by 5 bases and J by 5 bases. This CDR3 spans 15 amino acids. The chain's CDR3 is CASSAPGQTNEKLFF. CDR3 nucleotide sequence: TGTGCCAGCAGCGCTCCGGGACAGACCAATGAAAAACTGTTTTTT.

The chain uses TRBV7-9 and TRBJ2-3, with D uncertain. V was pared by 1 base and J by 4 bases, with 6 bases between. CDR1 SEHNR and CDR2 FQNEAQ come from the germline V gene (reference sequence). This CDR3 is built from 13 residues. CDR3 bases: TGTGCCAGCAGCTTAGGTTGGGCAGATACGCAGTATTTT. Translation gives CASSLGWADTQYF.

The rearrangement joins TRBV7-3 to TRBJ2-3; D tentatively reads TRBD1 or TRBD2 (5 bases each). Germline V gene lookup returns CDR1 SGHTA and CDR2 FQGTGA. The V end lost 2 bases, the J end lost 2 bases, and 14 bases lay between the germline ends. The CDR3 runs 16 residues. The CDR3 DNA reads as TGTGCCAGCAGCTTATTGGGGACCAAGTTCACAGATACGCAGTATTTT. Translated: CASSLLGTKFTDTQYF.

The rearrangement joins TRBV6-2 or TRBV6-3 to TRBJ2-5; D is undetermined. In germline, CDR1 is MNHEY, CDR2 SVGEGT. V lost 0 bases and J lost 2, with 7 bases in between. The length of the CDR3 is 14 residues. The DNA for the CDR3 is TGTGCCAGCAGTTACTCGGAACTACAAGAGACCCAGTACTTC. Translating gives CASSYSELQETQYF.

The chain combines TRBV7-9 with TRBJ2-3; D unclear. In germline, CDR1 is SEHNR, CDR2 FQNEAQ (reference sequence). V lost 11 bases and J 7 bases, leaving 10 bases between the germline ends. The CDR3 consists of 10 residues. The CDR3: CAGDRHTQYF. The CDR3 coding sequence is TGTGCCGGAGATAGACATACGCAGTATTTT.

This clonotype has just a few counts. J is TRBJ2-7 and V is TRBV18; 8 bases map to TRBD2. V lost 2 bases, J lost 5 bases, and 11 bases stayed unmatched. The CDR3 is made up of 16 amino acids. CDR1 is KGHSH, CDR2 LQKENI, per germline. Here the CDR3 reads CASSPSTGRDTHEQYF. In DNA, the CDR3 is TGTGCCAGCTCACCATCAACCGGGAGGGACACACACGAGCAGTACTTC. Complete variable domain (other parts from reference TRBV18 and TRBJ2-7): NAGVMQNPRHLVRRRGQEARLRCSPMKGHSHVYWYRQLPEEGLKFMVYLQKENIIDESGMPKERFSAEFPKEGPSILRIQQVVRGDSAAYFCASSPSTGRDTHEQYFGPGTRLTVT.

This clonotype occurred a few times. The chain couples TRBV11-2 to TRBJ1-1; D not certain. Germline loops: CDR1 SGHAT, CDR2 FQNNGV. Trimming cost V 9 bases and J 2 bases, with 7 bases left between them. This CDR3 region has 11 residues. The CDR3 spells CARGGNTEAFF. In DNA, the CDR3 is TGTGCCAGGGGAGGCAACACTGAAGCTTTCTTT.

In this sample, this clonotype turned up a few times. The J gene is TRBJ2-1, the V gene TRBV29-1; TRBD2 matches at 8 bases. Germline CDR1 SQVTM, CDR2 ANQGSEA. V gave up 5 bases and J gave up 9 bases; unmatched junction bases: 12. The CDR3 is 14 residues long. In DNA form, the CDR3 reads TGCAGCGTTCCCCCCCCAGCGGGAGCAGGTGAGCAGTTCTTC. Translation gives CSVPPPAGAGEQFF.

The sample holds a few counts of this clonotype. The V and J genes are TRBV7-2 and TRBJ2-1; possibly TRBD2 for D (6 bases). Germline V lookup: CDR1 SGHTA, CDR2 FQGNSA. Between the trimmed V and J ends, which lost 5 bases and 16 bases, there was a span of 18 bases. The CDR3 is 12 amino acids. The CDR3 here is CASSNPGLRTFF. CDR3 DNA sequence: TGTGCCAGCAGCAATCCGGGACTGAGGACTTTCTTC. The full variable domain, in which reference TRBV7-2 and TRBJ2-1 provide the parts outside the CDR3, is GAGVSQSPSNKVTEKGKDVELRCDPISGHTALYWYRQSLGQGLEFLIYFQGNSAPDKSGLPSDRFSAERTGGSVSTLTIQRTQQEDSAVYLCASSNPGLRTFFGPGTRLTVL.

The CDR3 DNA reads as TGTGCCAGCAGCTCACCCGGGACAGGGGAGGGTACGCAGTATTTT. The encoded protein is CASSSPGTGEGTQYF. The chain employs TRBV7-3 and TRBJ2-3; 10 bases map to TRBD1. Germline V gives CDR1 SGHTA, CDR2 FQGTGA. Trimming at V came to 4 bases and at J to 8 bases, leaving 9 bases not matched to a gene. This CDR3 has 15 residues.

This clonotype was counted only a few times. This clone may be a read error of a much larger clone one base away. The chain couples TRBV6-5 to TRBJ2-7; D not resolved. The CDR3 spans 12 residues. Germline V gene data show CDR1 as MNHEY and CDR2 as SVGAGI. V lost 0 bases to trimming and J lost 2 bases, with 2 bases between them. The CDR3 nucleotides are TGTGCCAGCAGTTACTCGACCTACGAGCAGTACTTC. Translating it yields CASSYSTYEQYF.

There are a few counts of this clonotype. V usage is TRBV20-1 and J usage is TRBJ1-5; D call uncertain. The germline gives CDR1 DFQATT, CDR2 SNEGSKA (reference sequence). This CDR3 is 13 amino acids long. V dropped 1 base and J dropped 8 bases, with 12 bases sitting between them. The chain's CDR3 is CSARVLPRKPQHF. The CDR3 nucleotides read TGCAGTGCTAGAGTACTCCCCAGAAAGCCCCAGCATTTT.

This clonotype was counted between two and nine times. The CDR3 region has the DNA TGTGCCAGCAGCCAAAAAAGGGGGCTGGGGTACAATGAGCAGTTCTTC. Translating gives CASSQKRGLGYNEQFF. The chain employs TRBV14 and TRBJ2-1, with 7 bases fitting TRBD1. The junction had 8 bases not matched to a gene; V was cut back by 2 bases and J by 4 bases. Germline assignment: CDR1 SGHDN and CDR2 FVKESK. The CDR3 consists of 16 residues.

A few counts support this clonotype. This rearrangement joins TRBV5-1 to TRBJ2-7; D could derive from TRBD1 or TRBD2 (5 bases each). V was pared by 3 bases and J by 6 bases, with 19 bases between. Germline V gives CDR1 SGHRS, CDR2 YFSETQ. The CDR3 has 15 amino acids. CDR3 in amino acids: CASSWGRQAGAEQYF. The CDR3, as DNA: TGCGCCAGCAGCTGGGGTCGGCAGGCCGGGGCCGAGCAGTACTTC. The variable domain in full, with the rest retrieved from reference TRBV5-1 and TRBJ2-7, is KAGVTQTPRYLIKTRGQQVTLSCSPISGHRSVSWYQQTPGQGLQFLFEYFSETQRNKGNFPGRFSGRQFSNSRSEMNVSTLELGDSALYLCASSWGRQAGAEQYFGPGTRLTVT.

V and J are TRBV7-9 and TRBJ1-2, with D unclear. Germline CDR1 SEHNR, CDR2 FQNEAQ (reference sequence). V lost 1 base, J lost 6 bases, and 9 bases lay in between. This CDR3 spans 13 amino acids. CDR3 residues: CASSLDGSHGYTF. The CDR3, as DNA: TGTGCCAGCAGCTTAGATGGAAGTCATGGCTACACCTTC.

This chain links TRBV29-1 with TRBJ2-5; 11 bases fit TRBD2. The CDR3 is 14 residues long. CDR1 and CDR2 (germline): SQVTM, ANQGSEA. Losses at the gene ends were 8 bases for V and 2 bases for J; bases not matched to a gene: 7. Written as DNA, the CDR3 is TGCAGCTCGTTAGCGGGAGGGGGTCAAGAGACCCAGTACTTC. It translates to CSSLAGGGQETQYF.

This chain uses TRBV7-2 with TRBJ1-4; 7 bases agree with TRBD1. Germline trimming cut 5 bases from V and 7 bases from J; bases unmatched to any gene: 4. CDR1 and CDR2 from the germline V gene are SGHTA and FQGNSA. The CDR3 extends over 13 amino acids. The chain's CDR3 is CASSRGQREKLFF. The DNA of the CDR3 is TGTGCCAGCAGCAGGGGGCAGCGTGAAAAACTGTTTTTT.

This clonotype was seen a handful of times. This sequence joins TRBV5-1 and TRBJ2-3; D remains unclear. This CDR3 region has 14 residues. Per germline, CDR1 SGHRS and CDR2 YFSETQ. The ends were cut back, 1 base at V and 6 bases at J, with 12 bases in the middle. DNA of the CDR3: TGCGCCAGCAGCTTGTTCCAGGCCAGTGATACGCAGTATTTT. It encodes CASSLFQASDTQYF.